Each of the 22 T cell receptor beta chains below was sequenced from the same sample in a study of T cell clonality in common variable immunodeficiency. Study-level findings and limits: In common variable immunodeficiency, TCR beta chains reportedly carried fewer deletions and N-nucleotide insertions.

Assay used: immunoSEQ multiplex PCR; TCRdb lists only in-frame clones, some missing. The profile covers 10,000 to 13,000 clones, none occurring a single time. Their antigens remain unidentified. Sequencing input: peripheral blood mononuclear cells. These receptors originate from a human donor with common variable immunodeficiency.

This clone was recorded a few times. The CDR3 end falls 3 residues outside the read, so it is completed with the germline J gene. The J gene is TRBJ2-3, the V gene TRBV18; 8 nucleotides agree with TRBD2. After removal of 0 bases from V and 3 bases from J, the junction contained 5 bases not matched to a gene. This CDR3 is built from 16 residues. CDR1 is KGHSH and CDR2 is LQKENI in the germline V gene. CDR3 bases read: TGTGCCAGCTCACCACCGGGAGGCGGGAGGACAGATACG. It codes for CASSPPGGGRTDT. The full CDR3 reads CASSPPGGGRTDTQYF.

The table lists this clone with a few counts. With the read ending 3 residues before the CDR3 end, the germline J gene is used to fill in that end. The chain joins TRBV18 to TRBJ1-2, with TRBD1 matching 9 bases. V lost 4 bases and J lost 6; bases outside the gene matches: 3. Germline V gene data show CDR1 as KGHSH and CDR2 as LQKENI. The CDR3 runs 13 residues. The chain's CDR3 is CASSQGQGDGYTF. Incomplete CDR3 DNA: TGTGCCAGCTCACAGGGACAGGGAGATGGC.

Remarks on this clone: With the read ending 3 residues before the CDR3 end, the germline J gene is used to fill in that end. The chain carries TRBV19 and TRBJ2-3; TRBD1 is a possible D gene (6 bases). The CDR3 runs 13 residues. Deletions cut 8 bases from V and 8 bases from J, with 17 bases between. Germline CDR1 reads LNHDA; CDR2 reads SQIVND (reference sequence). The part of the CDR3 DNA that was read is TGTGCCAGTGGCGCTGGACAGTACTCTACG. Translation gives CASGAGQYST. The full CDR3 reads CASGAGQYSTQYF.

In this sample, this clone turned up a few times. The CDR3 region is CAWSGRILQYQETQYF. The CDR3 bases that were read are TGTGCCTGGAGTGGAAGAATTCTCCAGTACCAAGAGACC. The chain couples TRBV30 to TRBJ2-5; D ambiguous. From the germline J gene comes the end of the CDR3, since the read stops 3 residues before it. The CDR3 is 16 amino acids. CDR1 and CDR2 from the germline V gene are GTSNPN and SVGIG (reference sequence). Trimming stripped 1 base from V and 0 bases from J, with 15 bases between.

This clone came up a few times. The DNA read from the CDR3 is TGTGCCAGCTCACCATCGGGGGGCAGGGGGCCCTACAATGAG. This codes for CASSPSGGRGPYNE. The entire CDR3 protein is CASSPSGGRGPYNEQFF. The chain joins TRBV18 to TRBJ2-1; maybe TRBD1 (8 bases). The sequenced fragment ends 3 residues before the CDR3 boundary, so the rest is inferred from the germline J gene. The V end was cut by 2 bases, the J end by 2 bases, with 16 bases between. The CDR3 has 17 amino acids. Germline lookup yields CDR1 KGHSH and CDR2 LQKENI.

Sample share makes this clone medium-sized. Read sequence stops 3 residues before the CDR3 end, and the germline J gene provides the missing end. The chain combines TRBV5-1 with TRBJ2-2; TRBD1 might be the D (6 bases). The germline V gene has CDR1 SGHRS and CDR2 YFSETQ. The V and J ends lost 0 bases and 4 bases respectively, with 10 bases between them. CDR3 size: 15 residues. CDR3: CASSLEWGLTGELFF. Incomplete CDR3 DNA: TGCGCCAGCAGCTTGGAGTGGGGGCTCACCGGGGAG.

There are a few counts of this clone. The read falls 3 residues short of the CDR3 end, and the missing part is taken from the germline J gene. The V call is TRBV7-9, the J call TRBJ1-1; D is undetermined. The CDR3 has 13 amino acids. Looked up from germline, CDR1 is SEHNR and CDR2 is FQNEAQ (reference sequence). V lost 2 bases to trimming and J lost 2 bases, with 6 bases between them. CDR3 bases read: TGTGCCAGCAGCTTATCGGTAAACACTGAA. Residues: CASSLSVNTE. The entire CDR3 protein is CASSLSVNTEAFF.

A few counts support this clone. The CDR3 end lies 3 residues beyond the end of the read and is filled in from the germline J gene. This chain joins TRBV7-6 and TRBJ2-7, with D hard to call. The CDR3 runs to 12 residues. In germline, CDR1 is SGHVS, CDR2 FNYEAQ. The ends were cut back, 4 bases at V and 1 base at J, with 5 bases in the middle. Incomplete CDR3 DNA: TGTGCCAGCAGCTCCTTATCCTACGAG. Translating it yields CASSSLSYE. The full-length CDR3 reads as CASSSLSYEQYF.

Comment on this clone: The DNA ends 3 residues before the CDR3 does, and the rest of the CDR3 is filled in from the germline J gene. The rearrangement links TRBV30 to TRBJ1-2, with 7 bases that match TRBD1. J was trimmed by 4 bases and V by 7 bases; bases with no gene match: 12. The CDR3 is 14 amino acids. CDR1 GTSNPN and CDR2 SVGIG come from the germline V gene (reference sequence). The sequenced part of the CDR3 DNA is TGTGCCTCCTCCCCGGACAGGCCCCCCTATGGC. It specifies CASSPDRPPYG. The entire CDR3 protein reads CASSPDRPPYGYTF.

Concerning this clone: The read stops 3 residues short of the end of the CDR3; the missing end is completed from the germline J gene. The chain recombines TRBV19 with TRBJ1-5, with D possibly TRBD1 on 6 matching bases. Per the germline V gene, CDR1 is LNHDA and CDR2 is SQIVND (reference sequence). The CDR3 totals 16 residues. The V end lost 6 bases, the J end lost 1 base, and 16 bases lay between the germline ends. This chain's CDR3 is CASRHRAVMSNQPQHF. The DNA read from the CDR3 is TGTGCCAGTAGACACAGGGCAGTGATGAGCAATCAGCCC.

This clone was counted only a few times. The CDR3 end falls 3 residues outside the read, so it is completed with the germline J gene. The V and J genes are TRBV6-2 or TRBV6-3 and TRBJ1-6; 7 bases align to TRBD1. Germline CDR1 reads MNHEY; CDR2 reads SVGEGT. The V and J ends lost 7 bases and 10 bases, in that order; junction bases with no gene match: 13. There are 15 residues in the CDR3. The CDR3 DNA, read in part, is TGTGCCAGCAACCCAACAGGGGTAAGCCGATCACCC. Amino acid sequence: CASNPTGVSRSP. The CDR3 in its entirety is CASNPTGVSRSPLHF.

The sample holds a few counts of this clone. The read ends 3 residues early relative to the CDR3; the germline J gene fills the gap. The chain recombines TRBV5-1 with TRBJ2-1, with 8 nucleotides matching TRBD2. The CDR3 has 15 residues. CDR1 is SGHRS and CDR2 is YFSETQ in the germline V gene. Losses at the gene ends were 1 base for V and 7 bases for J; bases not matched to a gene: 7. CDR3 sequence reads: CASSLTSGASNEQFF. The DNA read from the CDR3 is TGCGCCAGCAGCTTGACTAGCGGAGCGAGTAATGAG.

In this sample, this clone turned up a few times. The DNA ends 3 residues before the CDR3 does, and the rest of the CDR3 is filled in from the germline J gene. This chain links TRBV18 with TRBJ1-1, with 8 bases aligning to TRBD1. V lost 0 bases, J lost 6 bases, and 6 bases stayed unmatched. Germline CDR1 reads KGHSH; CDR2 reads LQKENI. This CDR3 is 15 amino acids long. This CDR3 is CASSPPSQGAAEAFF. The CDR3 DNA, read in part, is TGTGCCAGCTCACCACCATCCCAGGGGGCGGCTGAA.

This clone was seen only a few times. The sequenced fragment ends 3 residues before the CDR3 boundary, so the rest is inferred from the germline J gene. The chain joins TRBV7-3 to TRBJ1-1; the match to TRBD1 covers 7 bases. The CDR3 covers 16 residues. Trimming at V came to 5 bases and at J to 4 bases, leaving 13 bases not matched to a gene. CDR1 is SGHTA and CDR2 is FQGTGA in the germline V gene. The CDR3 loop is CASSAANRGGGTEAFF. The CDR3 DNA, read in part, is TGTGCCAGCAGCGCAGCTAACAGGGGTGGAGGCACTGAA.

In the case of this clone: One end of the junction fails to match germline, which may point to a read error. The CDR3 end falls 3 residues outside the read, so it is completed with the germline J gene. The gene calls are TRBV7-7 and TRBJ1-2; D remains unclear. The CDR3 consists of 14 residues. Germline CDR1 is SSHAT and CDR2 is FNYEAQ (reference sequence). The CDR3 bases that were read are TGTGCTAGCAGCTTCGTACAGAATGACTATGGC. It translates to CASSFVQNDYG. The CDR3, in full, reads CASSFVQNDYGYTF.

As concerns this clone: The missing CDR3 end, 3 residues past where the read stops, is filled in from the germline J gene. V gene TRBV18 combines with J gene TRBJ2-2, with D hard to call. Trimming removed 4 bases from V and 3 bases from J, with 18 bases in between. The CDR3 sequence is 17 residues long. Germline V gives CDR1 KGHSH, CDR2 LQKENI. The sequenced part of the CDR3 DNA is TGTGCCAGCTCACTTTTTACTGCAGGCGTGGACACCGGGGAG. Encoded protein: CASSLFTAGVDTGE. Given in full, the CDR3 is CASSLFTAGVDTGELFF.

Worth noting for this clone: From the germline J gene comes the end of the CDR3, since the read stops 3 residues before it. The rearrangement joins TRBV20-1 to TRBJ2-7; 7 positions match TRBD2. CDR1 and CDR2 from the germline V gene are DFQATT and SNEGSKA (reference sequence). This CDR3 is 12 amino acids long. The J segment lost 6 bases and the V segment lost 5 bases, leaving 7 bases of the junction unmatched. Partial CDR3 DNA: TGCAGTGCTTCCCGGACTAGTTCCGAG. Protein: CSASRTSSE. The CDR3 in its entirety is CSASRTSSEQYF.

Comments on this clone: The CDR3 is cut off 3 residues early in the read; its end comes from the germline J gene. J is TRBJ2-5 and V is TRBV18, with 10 nucleotides matching TRBD1. This CDR3 has 15 amino acids. Germline V gives CDR1 KGHSH, CDR2 LQKENI. V lost 6 bases and J lost 5; bases outside the gene matches: 9. CDR3 protein: CASSPGQGGLETQYF. CDR3 bases read: TGTGCCAGCTCTCCCGGACAGGGGGGACTTGAGACC.

The table lists this clone with a few counts. The CDR3 end lies 3 residues beyond the end of the read and is filled in from the germline J gene. Other nucleotide sequences in the sample specify the same CDR3. V and J are TRBV7-6 and TRBJ2-7; D perhaps matches TRBD1 (5 bases). The CDR3 consists of 13 residues. V was cut by 1 base and J by 5 bases, with 9 bases left in between. Germline values: CDR1 SGHVS, CDR2 FNYEAQ. This CDR3 reads CASSLGIRDEQYF. Incomplete CDR3 DNA: TGTGCCAGCAGCTTAGGGATCAGGGACGAG.

This clone occurred a few times. The sequenced CDR3 bases are TGTGCCTGGAGTATGGACAGCCCGGAA. Its translation is CAWSMDSPE. The entire CDR3 is CAWSMDSPEAFF. V is TRBV30 and J is TRBJ1-1; tentatively, D is TRBD1 (6 bases). The CDR3 extends 3 residues past the end of the read, so its final part is completed from the germline J gene. The CDR3 spans 12 residues. Germline values: CDR1 GTSNPN, CDR2 SVGIG (reference sequence).

As to this clone: The CDR3 extends 3 residues past the end of the read, so its final part is completed from the germline J gene. The V and J genes are TRBV7-8 and TRBJ2-7; no firm D call. The V end lost 1 base, the J end lost 3 bases, and 10 bases lay between the germline ends. Germline lookup yields CDR1 SGHVS and CDR2 FQNEAQ. The CDR3 runs 14 residues. The CDR3 region is CASSLGDMRYEQYF. Incomplete CDR3 DNA: TGTGCCAGCAGCTTAGGTGACATGCGCTACGAG.

About this clone itself: The read ends 3 residues early relative to the CDR3; the germline J gene fills the gap. The V call is TRBV7-9, the J call TRBJ2-7; the match to TRBD1 covers 7 bases. The CDR3 contains 13 residues. Trimming at V came to 3 bases and at J to 3 bases, leaving 2 bases not matched to a gene. Germline V lookup: CDR1 SEHNR, CDR2 FQNEAQ (reference sequence). CDR3 sequence reads: CASSLGQYYEQYF. CDR3 bases read: TGTGCCAGCAGCTTGGGACAGTACTACGAG. The full variable domain, completed using reference TRBV7-9 and TRBJ2-7, is DTGVSQNPRHKITKRGQNVTFRCDPISEHNRLYWYRQTLGQGPEFLTYFQNEAQLEKSRLLSDRFSAERPKGSFSTLEIQRTEQGDSAMYLCASSLGQYYEQYFGPGTRLTVT.